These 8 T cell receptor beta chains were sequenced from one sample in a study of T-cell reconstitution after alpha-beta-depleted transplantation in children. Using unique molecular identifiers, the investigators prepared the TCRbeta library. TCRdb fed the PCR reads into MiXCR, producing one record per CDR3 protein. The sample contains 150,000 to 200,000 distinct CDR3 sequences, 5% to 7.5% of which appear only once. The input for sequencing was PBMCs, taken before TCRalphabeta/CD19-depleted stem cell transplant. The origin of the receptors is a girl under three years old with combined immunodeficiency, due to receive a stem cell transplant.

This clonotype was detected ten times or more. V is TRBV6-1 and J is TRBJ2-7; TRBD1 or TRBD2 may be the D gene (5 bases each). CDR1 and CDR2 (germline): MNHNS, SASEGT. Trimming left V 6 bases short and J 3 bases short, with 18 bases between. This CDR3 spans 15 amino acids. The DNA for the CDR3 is TGTGCCAGCAGGAGAGACCGGGACGGATACTACGAGCAGTACTTC. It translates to CASRRDRDGYYEQYF.

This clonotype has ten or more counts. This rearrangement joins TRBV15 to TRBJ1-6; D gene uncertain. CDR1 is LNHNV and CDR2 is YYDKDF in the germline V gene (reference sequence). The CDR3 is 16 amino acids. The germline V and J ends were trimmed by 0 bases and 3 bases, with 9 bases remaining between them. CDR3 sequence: CATSRDQVVYNSPLHF. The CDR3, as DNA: TGTGCCACCAGCAGAGATCAAGTTGTCTATAATTCACCCCTCCACTTT.

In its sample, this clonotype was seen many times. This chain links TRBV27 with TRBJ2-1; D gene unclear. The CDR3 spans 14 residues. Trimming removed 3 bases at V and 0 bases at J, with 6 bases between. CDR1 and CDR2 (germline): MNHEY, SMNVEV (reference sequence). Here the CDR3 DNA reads TGTGCCAGCAGTTTTCATAGCTCCTACAATGAGCAGTTCTTC. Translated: CASSFHSSYNEQFF.

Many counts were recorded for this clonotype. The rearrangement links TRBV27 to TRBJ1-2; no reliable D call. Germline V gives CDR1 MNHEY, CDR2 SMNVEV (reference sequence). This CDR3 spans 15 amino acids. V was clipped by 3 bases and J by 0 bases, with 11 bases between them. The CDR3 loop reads CASSFTGTPNYGYTF. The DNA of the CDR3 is TGTGCCAGCAGTTTTACCGGAACCCCTAACTATGGCTACACCTTC.

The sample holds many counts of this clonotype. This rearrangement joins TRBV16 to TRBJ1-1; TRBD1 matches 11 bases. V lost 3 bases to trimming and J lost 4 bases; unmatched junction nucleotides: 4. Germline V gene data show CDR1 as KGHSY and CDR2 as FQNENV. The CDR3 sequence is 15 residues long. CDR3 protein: CASSQGTGGGTEAFF. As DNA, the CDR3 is TGTGCCAGCAGCCAGGGGACAGGGGGAGGCACTGAAGCTTTCTTT.

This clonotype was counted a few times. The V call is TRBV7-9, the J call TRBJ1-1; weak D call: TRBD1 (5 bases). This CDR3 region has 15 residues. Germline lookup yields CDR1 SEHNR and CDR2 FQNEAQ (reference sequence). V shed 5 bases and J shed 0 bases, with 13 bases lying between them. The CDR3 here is CASSPRDGLNTEAFF. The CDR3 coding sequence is TGTGCCAGCAGCCCAAGGGACGGCTTGAACACTGAAGCTTTCTTT. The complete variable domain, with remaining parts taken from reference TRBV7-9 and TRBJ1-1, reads DTGVSQNPRHKITKRGQNVTFRCDPISEHNRLYWYRQTLGQGPEFLTYFQNEAQLEKSRLLSDRFSAERPKGSFSTLEIQRTEQGDSAMYLCASSPRDGLNTEAFFGQGTRLTVV.

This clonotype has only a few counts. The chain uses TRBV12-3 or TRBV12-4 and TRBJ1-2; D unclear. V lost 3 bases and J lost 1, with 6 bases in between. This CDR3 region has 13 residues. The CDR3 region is CASSFSVNYGYTF. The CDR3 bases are TGTGCCAGCAGTTTTTCGGTTAACTATGGCTACACCTTC.

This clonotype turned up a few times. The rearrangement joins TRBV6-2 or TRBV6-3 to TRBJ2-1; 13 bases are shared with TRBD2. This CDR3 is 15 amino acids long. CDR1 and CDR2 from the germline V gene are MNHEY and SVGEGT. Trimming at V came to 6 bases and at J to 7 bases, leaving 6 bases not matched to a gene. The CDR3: CASSITSGGGNEQFF. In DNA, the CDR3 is TGTGCCAGCAGCATTACTAGCGGGGGGGGGAATGAGCAGTTCTTC.